This T cell receptor (beta chain) appears in the sequencing data of a study of type 1 regulatory T cells. Germline loops: CDR1 LGHNA, CDR2 YNFKEQ. The V gene lost 1 base and the J gene lost 1 base, with 4 bases spanning the gap. CDR3 length: 13 residues. TCRdb re-called the reads with MiXCR, one entry per CDR3 protein. The data show 63,000 or so distinct CDR3 sequences, about 48% seen once. Notes on this clonotype: The antigen is undetermined.

This chain connects TRBV4-2 to TRBJ1-1, with unresolved D. The sequenced sample consisted of cultured non-Tr1 T cells, either the whole culture or a sorted T cell fraction (not recorded which). This clonotype was sampled from a human donor in good health. CDR3 sequence (DNA): TGTGCCAGCAGCCAAGGTTCGAACACTGAAGCTTTCTTT. Amino acid sequence: CASSQGSNTEAFF.